The 9 T cell receptor beta chains reported below all come from one sample, sequenced in a study of OX40 agonist ivuxolimab in advanced cancers. TCRdb's copy holds only in-frame clones and misses some; the assay was immunoSEQ multiplex PCR. The data contain about 67,000 clones, about 88% of them singletons. The material was CD4+ or CD8+ T cells sorted from blood, obtained in a trial of the OX40 agonist ivuxolimab. These receptors were taken from an adult with an advanced solid tumor such as melanoma, head and neck, liver or kidney cancer.

The V gene is TRBV7-3, the J gene TRBJ2-7; 9 nucleotides agree with TRBD1. Germline V CDR1 and CDR2: SGHTA, FQGTGA. Germline trimming cut 1 base from V and 5 bases from J; bases unmatched to any gene: 12. The CDR3 totals 17 residues. The CDR3 bases are TGTGCCAGCAGCTTAAACCCCCCCGGGACAGGGCAACACGAGCAGTACTTC. Amino acids: CASSLNPPGTGQHEQYF.

The chain employs TRBV19 and TRBJ2-6, with 7 bases fitting TRBD1. Trimming at V came to 6 bases and at J to 0 bases, leaving 8 bases not matched to a gene. Germline V gene lookup returns CDR1 LNHDA and CDR2 SQIVND (reference sequence). There are 17 residues in the CDR3. The CDR3 DNA reads as TGTGCCAGTAGCCCGGGACAGAAGAACTCTGGGGCCAACGTCCTGACTTTC. It yields the protein CASSPGQKNSGANVLTF.

The rearrangement links TRBV27 to TRBJ1-4; 7 positions match TRBD1. The V and J ends lost 9 bases and 3 bases, in that order; junction bases with no gene match: 7. CDR1 and CDR2 from the germline V gene are MNHEY and SMNVEV (reference sequence). This CDR3 has 14 residues. The CDR3 sequence: CASTKGAANEKLFF. The CDR3 DNA is TGTGCCAGTACTAAGGGGGCCGCTAATGAAAAACTGTTTTTT.

The V and J genes are TRBV28 and TRBJ2-5; 8 bases line up with TRBD1. There are 13 residues in the CDR3. Germline V gene lookup returns CDR1 MDHEN and CDR2 SYDVKM. V gave up 4 bases and J gave up 5 bases; unmatched junction bases: 3. The CDR3 is CASSWTGQETQYF. In DNA, the CDR3 is TGTGCCAGCAGTTGGACAGGGCAGGAGACCCAGTACTTC.

This clone was observed a handful of times. This chain uses TRBV5-1 with TRBJ2-7; D gene uncertain. The CDR3 covers 14 residues. V lost 2 bases and J 0 bases, leaving 9 bases between the germline ends. CDR1 is SGHRS and CDR2 is YFSETQ in the germline V gene. The CDR3 DNA reads TGCGCCAGCAGCTTAGATCCTAGCTCCTACGAGCAGTACTTC. It specifies CASSLDPSSYEQYF.

The chain combines TRBV18 with TRBJ2-2, with unresolved D. This CDR3 has 13 amino acids. Germline values: CDR1 KGHSH, CDR2 LQKENI. Trimming took 6 bases from V and 5 from J, leaving 10 bases between them. Here the CDR3 reads CASSPNPTGELFF. The CDR3 DNA sequence: TGTGCCAGCTCCCCCAACCCGACCGGGGAGCTGTTTTTT. Full variable domain (outside the CDR3, taken from reference TRBV18 and TRBJ2-2): NAGVMQNPRHLVRRRGQEARLRCSPMKGHSHVYWYRQLPEEGLKFMVYLQKENIIDESGMPKERFSAEFPKEGPSILRIQQVVRGDSAAYFCASSPNPTGELFFGEGSRLTVL.

The chain links TRBV6-5 to TRBJ1-2, with D perhaps matching TRBD1 (5 bases). There are 11 residues in the CDR3. Trimming left V 10 bases short and J 2 bases short, with 8 bases between. The germline gives CDR1 MNHEY, CDR2 SVGAGI. In nucleotides, the CDR3 is TGTGCCATCGGACAAAACTATGGCTACACCTTC. This codes for CAIGQNYGYTF.

The chain joins TRBV29-1 to TRBJ2-7, with no clear D. The CDR3 extends over 12 amino acids. V lost 6 bases to trimming and J lost 4 bases, with 13 bases between them. Germline CDR1 reads SQVTM; CDR2 reads ANQGSEA. CDR3 nucleotide sequence: TGCAGCGTCGCTTTTGGGTCTTACGAGCAGTACTTC. Amino acids: CSVAFGSYEQYF.

This clone showed up just once. The chain joins TRBV20-1 to TRBJ1-3; D remains unclear. Per the germline V gene, CDR1 is DFQATT and CDR2 is SNEGSKA (reference sequence). CDR3 length equals 11 residues. The CDR3 DNA is TGCAGCACTTCTTACGGAAACACCATATATTTT. It is translated as CSTSYGNTIYF.